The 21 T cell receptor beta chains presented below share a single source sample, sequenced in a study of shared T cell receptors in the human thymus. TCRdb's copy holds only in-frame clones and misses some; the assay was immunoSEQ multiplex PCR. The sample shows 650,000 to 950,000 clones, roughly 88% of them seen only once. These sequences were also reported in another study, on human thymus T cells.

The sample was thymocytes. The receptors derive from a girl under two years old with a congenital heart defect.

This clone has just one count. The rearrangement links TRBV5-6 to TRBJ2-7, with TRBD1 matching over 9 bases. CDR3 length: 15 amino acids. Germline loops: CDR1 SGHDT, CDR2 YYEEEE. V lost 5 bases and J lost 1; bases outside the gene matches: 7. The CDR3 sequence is CASSKGTGLSYEQYF. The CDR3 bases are TGTGCCAGCAGTAAAGGGACAGGGCTATCCTACGAGCAGTACTTC. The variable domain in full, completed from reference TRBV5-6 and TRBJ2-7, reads DAGVTQSPTHLIKTRGQQVTLRCSPKSGHDTVSWYQQALGQGPQFIFQYYEEEERQRGNFPDRFSGHQFPNYSSELNVNALLLGDSALYLCASSKGTGLSYEQYFGPGTRLTVT.

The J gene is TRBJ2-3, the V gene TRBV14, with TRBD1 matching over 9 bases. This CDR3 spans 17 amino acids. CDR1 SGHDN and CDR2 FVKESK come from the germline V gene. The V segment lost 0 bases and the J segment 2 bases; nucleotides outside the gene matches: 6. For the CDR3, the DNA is TGTGCCAGCAGCCAAGATAAGGGACAGGGCAACACAGATACGCAGTATTTT. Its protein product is CASSQDKGQGNTDTQYF.

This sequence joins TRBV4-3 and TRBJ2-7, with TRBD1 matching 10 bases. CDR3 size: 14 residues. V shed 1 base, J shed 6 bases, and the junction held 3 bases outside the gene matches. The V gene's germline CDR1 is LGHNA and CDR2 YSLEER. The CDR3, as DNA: TGCGCCAGCAGCCAAGTCCGACAGGGGGCCGAGCAGTACTTC. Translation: CASSQVRQGAEQYF.

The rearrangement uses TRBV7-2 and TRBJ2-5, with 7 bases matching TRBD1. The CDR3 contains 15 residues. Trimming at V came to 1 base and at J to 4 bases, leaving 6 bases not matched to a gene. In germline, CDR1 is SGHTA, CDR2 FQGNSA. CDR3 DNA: TGTGCCAGCAGCTTAGGGCACCCAGGGGGAGAGACCCAGTACTTC. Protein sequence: CASSLGHPGGETQYF.

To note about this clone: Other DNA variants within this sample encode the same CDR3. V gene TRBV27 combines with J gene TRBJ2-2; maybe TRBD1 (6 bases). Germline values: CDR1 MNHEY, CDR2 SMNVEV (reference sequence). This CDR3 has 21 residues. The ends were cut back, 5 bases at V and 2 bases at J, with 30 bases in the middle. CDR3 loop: CASSPTPVRDKQLFNTGELFF. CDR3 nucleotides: TGTGCCAGCAGTCCCACCCCCGTCCGGGACAAGCAACTATTCAACACCGGGGAGCTGTTTTTT.

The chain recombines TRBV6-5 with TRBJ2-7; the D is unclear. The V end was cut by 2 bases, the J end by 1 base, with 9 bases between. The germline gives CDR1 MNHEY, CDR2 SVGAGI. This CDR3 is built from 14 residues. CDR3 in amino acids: CASSYGPESYEQYF. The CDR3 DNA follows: TGTGCCAGCAGTTACGGGCCAGAATCCTACGAGCAGTACTTC.

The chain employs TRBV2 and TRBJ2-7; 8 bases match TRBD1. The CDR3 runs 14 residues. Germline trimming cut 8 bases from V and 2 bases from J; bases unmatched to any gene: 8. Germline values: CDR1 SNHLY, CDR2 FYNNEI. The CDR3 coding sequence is TGTGCCAGCGGGGGGTGGGACAGGCCCTACGAGCAGTACTTC. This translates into CASGGWDRPYEQYF.

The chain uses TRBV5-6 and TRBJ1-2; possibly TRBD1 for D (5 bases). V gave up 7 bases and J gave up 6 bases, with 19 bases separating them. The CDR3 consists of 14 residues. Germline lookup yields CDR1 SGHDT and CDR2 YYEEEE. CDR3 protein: CASAPPGLFNGYTF. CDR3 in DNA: TGTGCCAGCGCCCCTCCGGGACTTTTCAATGGCTACACCTTC.

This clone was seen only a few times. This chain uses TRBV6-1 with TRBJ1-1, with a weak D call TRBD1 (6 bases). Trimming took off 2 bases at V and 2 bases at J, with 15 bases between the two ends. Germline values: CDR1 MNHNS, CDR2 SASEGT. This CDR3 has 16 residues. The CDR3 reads CASSEYGQRINTEAFF. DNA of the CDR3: TGTGCCAGCAGTGAATACGGACAGAGGATCAACACTGAAGCTTTCTTT.

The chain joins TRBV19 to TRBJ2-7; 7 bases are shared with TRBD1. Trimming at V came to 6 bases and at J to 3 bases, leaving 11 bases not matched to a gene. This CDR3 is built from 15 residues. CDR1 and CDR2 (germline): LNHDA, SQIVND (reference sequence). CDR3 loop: CASSSDRDPYYEQYF. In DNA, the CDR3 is TGTGCCAGTAGCTCCGACAGGGACCCTTACTACGAGCAGTACTTC.

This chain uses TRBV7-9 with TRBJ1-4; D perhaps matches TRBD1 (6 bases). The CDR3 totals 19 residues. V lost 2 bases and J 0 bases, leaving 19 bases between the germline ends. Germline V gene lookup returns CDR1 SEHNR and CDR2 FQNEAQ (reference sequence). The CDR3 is CASSLTSDRTSATNEKLFF. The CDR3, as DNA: TGTGCCAGCAGCTTAACCTCGGACAGAACTTCAGCAACTAATGAAAAACTGTTTTTT.

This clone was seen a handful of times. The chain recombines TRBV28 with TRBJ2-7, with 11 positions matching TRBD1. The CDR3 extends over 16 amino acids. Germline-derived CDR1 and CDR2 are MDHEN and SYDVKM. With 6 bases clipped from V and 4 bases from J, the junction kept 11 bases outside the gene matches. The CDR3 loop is CASRMPGQGVEYEQYF. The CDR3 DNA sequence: TGTGCCAGCAGAATGCCGGGACAGGGGGTAGAGTACGAGCAGTACTTC. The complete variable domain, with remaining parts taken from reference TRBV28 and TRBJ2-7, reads DVKVTQSSRYLVKRTGEKVFLECVQDMDHENMFWYRQDPGLGLRLIYFSYDVKMKEKGDIPEGYSVSREKKERFSLILESASTNQTSMYLCASRMPGQGVEYEQYFGPGTRLTVT.

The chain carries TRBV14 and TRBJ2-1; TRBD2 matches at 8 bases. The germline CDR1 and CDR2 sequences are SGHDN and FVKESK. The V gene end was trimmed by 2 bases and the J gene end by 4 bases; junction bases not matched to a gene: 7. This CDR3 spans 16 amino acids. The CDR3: CASSQRSSGGYNEQFF. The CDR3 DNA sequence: TGTGCCAGCAGCCAACGTTCCAGCGGGGGTTACAATGAGCAGTTCTTC.

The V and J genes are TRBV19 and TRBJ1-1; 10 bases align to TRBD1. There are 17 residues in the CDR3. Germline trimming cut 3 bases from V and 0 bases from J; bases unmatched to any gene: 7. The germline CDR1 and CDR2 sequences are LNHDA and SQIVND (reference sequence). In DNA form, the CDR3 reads TGTGCCAGTAGTATCTCGACAGGGGGCGGAATGAACACTGAAGCTTTCTTT. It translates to CASSISTGGGMNTEAFF.

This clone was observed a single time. The CDR3 protein is CASSCRQAWNEQFF. In nucleotides, the CDR3 is TGTGCCAGCAGCTGCAGACAGGCCTGGAATGAGCAGTTCTTC. V and J are TRBV7-8 and TRBJ2-1; tentatively, D is TRBD1 (6 bases). V shed 4 bases and J shed 7 bases, with 14 bases lying between them. CDR1 and CDR2 from the germline V gene are SGHVS and FQNEAQ. The CDR3 has 14 amino acids.

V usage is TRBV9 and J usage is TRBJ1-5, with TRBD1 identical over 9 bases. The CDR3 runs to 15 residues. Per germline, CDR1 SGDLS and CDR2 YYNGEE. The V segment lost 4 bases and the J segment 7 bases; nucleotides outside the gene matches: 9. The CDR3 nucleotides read TGTGCCAGCAGCCCTTGGGACAGGGAGAGGCAGCCCCAGCATTTT. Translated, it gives CASSPWDRERQPQHF.

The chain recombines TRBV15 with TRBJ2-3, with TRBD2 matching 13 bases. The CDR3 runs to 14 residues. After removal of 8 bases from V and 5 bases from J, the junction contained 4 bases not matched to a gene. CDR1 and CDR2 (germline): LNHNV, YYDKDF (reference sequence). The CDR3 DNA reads TGTGCCACCGCCAGACTAGCGGGGGGAGATACGCAGTATTTT. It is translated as CATARLAGGDTQYF.

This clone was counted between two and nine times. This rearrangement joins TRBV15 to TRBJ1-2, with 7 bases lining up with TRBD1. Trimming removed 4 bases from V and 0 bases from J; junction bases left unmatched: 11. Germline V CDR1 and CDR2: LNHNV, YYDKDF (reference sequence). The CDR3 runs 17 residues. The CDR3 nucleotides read TGTGCCACCAGCAATAAAGGGCAGGGGGTCTCTAACTATGGCTACACCTTC. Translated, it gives CATSNKGQGVSNYGYTF.

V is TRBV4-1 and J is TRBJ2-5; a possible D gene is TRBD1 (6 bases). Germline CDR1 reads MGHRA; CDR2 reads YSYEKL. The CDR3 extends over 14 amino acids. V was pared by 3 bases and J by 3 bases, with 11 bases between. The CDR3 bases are TGCGCCAGCAGCCATACAGGGAACAAAGAGACCCAGTACTTC. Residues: CASSHTGNKETQYF.

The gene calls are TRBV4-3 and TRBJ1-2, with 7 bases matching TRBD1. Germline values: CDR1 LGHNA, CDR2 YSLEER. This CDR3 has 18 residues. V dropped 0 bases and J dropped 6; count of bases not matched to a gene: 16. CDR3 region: CASSQEAAINRGRDGYTF. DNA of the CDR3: TGCGCCAGCAGCCAAGAGGCGGCAATAAACAGGGGTCGGGATGGCTACACCTTC.

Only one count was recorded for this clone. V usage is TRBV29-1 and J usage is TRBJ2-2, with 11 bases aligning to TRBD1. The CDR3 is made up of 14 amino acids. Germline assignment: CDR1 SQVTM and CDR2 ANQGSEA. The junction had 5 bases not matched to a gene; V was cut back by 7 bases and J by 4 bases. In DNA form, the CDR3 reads TGCAGCGCGGGACAGGGGGGTCCCACCGGGGAGCTGTTTTTT. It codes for CSAGQGGPTGELFF.